This is a list of T cell receptor beta chains from one sample in a study of shared clonotypes between healthy human individuals. Generated by immunoSEQ multiplex PCR, the TCRdb table keeps only in-frame clones and is missing some. The sample lists approximately 2.5 million clones, approximately 92% occurring once. Material for sequencing was naive CD4+ T cells sorted from blood. These TCRs come from a man aged 18 to 29 in good health. CDR3s include the opening cysteine and the closing phenylalanine or tryptophan. Fields, in order: V gene, J gene, clone size, D gene, CDR3 protein, CDR3 DNA. A D gene is named only where the DNA matches it firmly. Expanded clones get a size class; other rows say once, few or many, or leave the size out.

TRBV5-1	TRBJ1-6	NA	NA	CASSLSGAENSPLHF	TGCGCCAGCAGCTTGTCTGGGGCCGAGAATTCACCCCTCCACTTT
TRBV11-2	TRBJ2-2	NA	NA	CASSFHTGELFF	TGTGCCAGCAGTTTTCACACCGGGGAGCTGTTTTTT
TRBV29-1	TRBJ1-1	few	NA	CSGTVNTEAFF	TGCAGCGGCACGGTTAACACTGAAGCTTTCTTT
TRBV18	TRBJ2-3	once	NA	CASSMQGPGADTQYF	TGTGCCAGCTCAATGCAGGGGCCGGGGGCGGATACGCAGTATTTT
TRBV18	TRBJ1-2	once	NA	CASSPLGSNGGGYTF	TGTGCCAGCTCACCACTTGGTTCAAACGGCGGAGGCTACACCTTC
TRBV29-1	TRBJ2-3	once	TRBD1	CSVPRQGNTDTQYF	TGCAGCGTTCCCCGACAGGGAAACACAGATACGCAGTATTTT
TRBV7-2	TRBJ2-7	NA	TRBD2	CASSLRLAGGNYEQYF	TGTGCCAGCAGCTTACGGCTAGCGGGAGGAAACTACGAGCAGTACTTC
TRBV30	TRBJ1-1	NA	TRBD1	CAWSRTGQGDTEAFF	TGTGCCTGGAGTAGGACGGGACAGGGGGACACTGAAGCTTTCTTT
TRBV11-3	TRBJ2-5	NA	NA	CASSLGSEETQYF	TGTGCCAGCAGCTTAGGATCGGAAGAGACCCAGTACTTC
TRBV10-1	TRBJ2-3	NA	NA	CASSLITTDTQYF	TGCGCCAGCAGTTTGATTACCACAGATACGCAGTATTTT
TRBV2	TRBJ2-2	NA	NA	CASRRDGTNTGELFF	TGTGCCAGCAGACGGGACGGCACGAACACCGGGGAGCTGTTTTTT
TRBV6-5	TRBJ2-7	NA	TRBD2	CASGLAGANVGEQYF	TGTGCCAGCGGACTAGCGGGGGCCAACGTGGGCGAGCAGTACTTC
TRBV27	TRBJ2-4	NA	TRBD2	CASSLGVAGIPEYF	TGTGCCAGCAGTTTAGGGGTAGCGGGCATTCCCGAGTACTTC
TRBV30	TRBJ1-3	NA	NA	CACARVSSGNTIYF	TGTGCCTGCGCCAGGGTTTCCTCTGGAAACACCATATATTTT
TRBV6-5	TRBJ1-6	NA	NA	CASSYLSNSPLHF	TGTGCCAGCAGTTACCTTTCTAATTCACCCCTCCACTTT
TRBV2	TRBJ2-7	NA	NA	CASSEQGGLYEQYF	TGTGCCAGCAGTGAGCAGGGAGGCCTCTACGAGCAGTACTTC
TRBV4-3	TRBJ2-4	NA	NA	CASSQGTGLMGNIQYF	TGCGCCAGCAGCCAAGGTACAGGACTGATGGGGAACATTCAGTACTTC
TRBV30	TRBJ1-1	few	NA	CAWSPSMNTEAFF	TGTGCCTGGAGTCCAAGTATGAACACTGAAGCTTTCTTT
TRBV11-3	TRBJ2-3	NA	NA	CASSLEDYTDTQYF	TGTGCCAGCAGCTTAGAGGACTACACAGATACGCAGTATTTT
TRBV6-5	TRBJ2-7	NA	TRBD1	CASRQGGKYEQYF	TGTGCCAGCAGGCAAGGGGGCAAATACGAGCAGTACTTC
TRBV27	TRBJ2-3	NA	TRBD1	CASSLGQVHEKQYF	TGTGCCAGCAGTTTGGGACAGGTGCATGAGAAGCAGTATTTT
TRBV7-2	TRBJ1-2	NA	TRBD1	CASSLEGAAYGYTF	TGTGCCAGCAGCTTAGAGGGGGCGGCCTATGGCTACACCTTC
TRBV5-4	TRBJ1-2	NA	NA	CASSHTVDRYGYTF	TGTGCCAGCAGCCATACAGTTGACAGATACGGCTACACCTTC
TRBV19	TRBJ1-2	NA	NA	CASTVTDSGGYTF	TGTGCCAGTACCGTGACAGATTCGGGGGGCTACACCTTC
TRBV7-9	TRBJ2-7	NA	NA	CASSLIGLVYEQYF	TGTGCCAGCAGCTTAATAGGACTCGTCTACGAGCAGTACTTC
TRBV7-6	TRBJ2-3	NA	NA	CASSRMMQGAGTDTQYF	TGTGCCAGCAGCCGTATGATGCAGGGTGCGGGGACAGATACGCAGTATTTT
TRBV28	TRBJ1-4	once	NA	CATVGGPGEKLFF	TGTGCCACCGTAGGCGGGCCGGGGGAAAAACTGTTTTTT
TRBV30	TRBJ1-2	NA	NA	CAWTQQRNYGYTF	TGTGCCTGGACTCAACAGAGGAACTATGGCTACACCTTC
TRBV19	TRBJ2-3	NA	NA	CASTDDYPTQYF	TGTGCCAGTACCGACGACTACCCAACGCAGTATTTT
TRBV19	TRBJ1-1	NA	NA	CASSIGSFINTEAFF	TGTGCCAGTAGTATCGGCTCGTTCATAAACACTGAAGCTTTCTTT
TRBV19	TRBJ1-2	NA	NA	CASSIEGVGYTF	TGTGCCAGTAGTATAGAAGGTGTCGGCTACACCTTC
TRBV13	TRBJ2-1	NA	NA	CASSSQGGSYNEQFF	TGTGCCAGCAGCTCACAAGGGGGCTCCTACAATGAGCAGTTCTTC
TRBV11-2	TRBJ1-3	NA	NA	CASSSQVTPGNTIYF	TGTGCCAGCAGCTCACAGGTTACTCCTGGAAACACCATATATTTT
TRBV28	TRBJ2-1	NA	TRBD1	CASSSPPDRDNEQFF	TGTGCCAGCAGTTCCCCCCCGGACAGGGACAATGAGCAGTTCTTC
TRBV9	TRBJ1-1	NA	TRBD1	CASSFRQGANTEAFF	TGTGCCAGCAGCTTTAGACAGGGGGCGAACACTGAAGCTTTCTTT
TRBV6-4	TRBJ1-6	few	NA	CASSVFPWDERCSPLHF	TGTGCCAGCAGTGTTTTCCCATGGGACGAAAGGTGCTCACCCCTCCACTTT
TRBV29-1	TRBJ1-2	NA	TRBD1	CSAGTGERYTF	TGCAGCGCGGGGACAGGGGAAAGATACACCTTC
TRBV7-9	TRBJ1-4	NA	NA	CASSPDRNPNEKLFF	TGTGCCAGCAGCCCCGACAGAAACCCTAATGAAAAACTGTTTTTT
TRBV12-5	TRBJ1-2	NA	TRBD1	CASGFPQGARGYTF	TGTGCTAGTGGTTTCCCACAGGGGGCGCGAGGCTACACCTTC
TRBV30	TRBJ2-1	NA	TRBD2	CAWRAAGEREQFF	TGTGCCTGGAGGGCAGCGGGAGAACGTGAGCAGTTCTTC
TRBV10-3	TRBJ2-7	NA	TRBD2	CAISVPPGLAGGQGYEQYF	TGTGCCATCAGTGTTCCACCGGGACTAGCGGGAGGGCAAGGCTACGAGCAGTACTTC
TRBV5-1	TRBJ1-2	NA	TRBD1	CASSLAAQGEGYTF	TGCGCCAGCAGCTTGGCCGCACAGGGGGAAGGCTACACCTTC
TRBV6-6	TRBJ2-2	NA	TRBD2	CASALASGSNTGELFF	TGTGCCAGCGCCCTTGCTAGCGGATCGAACACCGGGGAGCTGTTTTTT
TRBV19	TRBJ1-5	NA	NA	CASSSTGIYSNQPQHF	TGTGCCAGTAGTTCTACAGGAATTTATAGCAATCAGCCCCAGCATTTT
TRBV7-3	TRBJ2-7	NA	TRBD1	CAPRDSCYEQYF	TGTGCCCCGAGGGACAGCTGCTACGAGCAGTACTTC
TRBV18	TRBJ1-2	once	NA	CANSPGGTSSYGYTF	TGTGCCAACTCCCCAGGAGGAACTTCCAGCTATGGCTACACCTTC
TRBV6-5	TRBJ1-2	NA	NA	CASSYMADYGYTF	TGTGCCAGCAGTTACATGGCGGACTATGGCTACACCTTC
TRBV7-2	TRBJ2-7	NA	TRBD2	CASSLVAGGRAYEQYF	TGTGCCAGCAGCTTAGTAGCGGGGGGGAGAGCCTACGAGCAGTACTTC
TRBV5-6	TRBJ1-5	NA	NA	CASSLGSHSNQPQHF	TGTGCCAGCAGCTTGGGATCACATAGCAATCAGCCCCAGCATTTT
TRBV6-6	TRBJ2-7	NA	NA	CASSYGAGFSYEQYF	TGTGCCAGCAGTTATGGGGCGGGGTTCTCCTACGAGCAGTACTTC
TRBV5-4	TRBJ2-7	NA	NA	CASRKSLASYEQYF	TGTGCCAGCAGGAAGAGTCTAGCGTCCTACGAGCAGTACTTC
TRBV6-5	TRBJ1-1	NA	NA	CASSYQENTEAFF	TGTGCCAGCAGTTACCAGGAGAACACTGAAGCTTTCTTT
TRBV30	TRBJ2-7	NA	TRBD2	CAWSTSSGIAYEQYF	TGTGCCTGGAGTACGTCGAGCGGGATAGCCTACGAGCAGTACTTC
TRBV11-2	TRBJ1-5	once	NA	CASSLVRGNQPQHF	TGTGCCAGCAGCTTAGTCCGGGGCAATCAGCCCCAGCATTTT
TRBV5-4	TRBJ2-7	NA	TRBD2	CASSHDRGGTEQYF	TGTGCCAGCAGCCACGATCGGGGGGGGACGGAGCAGTACTTC